What follows are 14 T cell receptor beta chains derived from one specimen sequenced in a study of regulatory T cells in long-lasting Graves disease (TCRdb year 2021). Sample time point, as interpreted from the label and publication: persistent/refractory GD, antithyroid drugs over 5 years with positive TRAb. RNA was extracted from PBMCs in TRIzol for both TCR sequencing and RNA sequencing. Receptor amplification or capture employed multiplex PCR. For sequencing, an Illumina HiSeq 4000 was employed. TCR beta libraries were built with iRepertoire HTBI primers and Arm-PCR amplification of CDR3 regions. The public reads were reanalyzed by TCRdb: fastp trimming at Q25, MiXCR alignment, in-frame beta chains only. Entries are consolidated by CDR3 protein sequence, retaining the most common genes and DNA. The sample table shows 500,000 to 700,000 distinct CDR3 sequences, and 25% to 30% are seen once. The ten biggest clones cover under 55% of the sample.

The sample consisted of peripheral blood mononuclear cells (PBMCs), taken when the disease was refractory, from a patient treated with antithyroid drugs. Source of these receptors: a female donor with Graves disease.

This clonotype was detected many times. V and J are TRBV28 and TRBJ1-1; TRBD1 matches 10 bases. The CDR3 sequence is 14 residues long. Trimming took 7 bases from V and 7 from J; bases not matched to a gene: 9. Germline V gives CDR1 MDHEN, CDR2 SYDVKM. CDR3 sequence: CASITGQGSFEAFF. CDR3 coding DNA: TGTGCCAGCATTACGGGACAGGGGTCTTTTGAAGCTTTCTTT.

The rearrangement joins TRBV9 to TRBJ2-5, with D possibly matching TRBD1 (6 bases). The CDR3 contains 19 residues. V was cut by 2 bases and J by 2 bases, with 25 bases left in between. The V gene's germline CDR1 is SGDLS and CDR2 YYNGEE. The CDR3 nucleotides are TGTGCCAGCAGCGTCAGTGGGTCGGGGACAAGGACAGCTCAAGAGACCCAGTACTTC. This sequence encodes CASSVSGSGTRTAQETQYF.

CDR3 loop: CSASPPGAGDFNQPQHF. The DNA for the CDR3 is TGCAGTGCTAGCCCCCCTGGTGCGGGGGACTTCAATCAGCCCCAGCATTTT. V gene TRBV20-1 combines with J gene TRBJ1-5, with a weak D call TRBD1 (5 bases). CDR1 and CDR2 from the germline V gene are DFQATT and SNEGSKA (reference sequence). Trimming cost V 3 bases and J 3 bases, with 21 bases left between them. The CDR3 totals 17 residues.

This sequence joins TRBV6-2 or TRBV6-3 and TRBJ2-2; D is uncertain. From germline, CDR1 is MNHEY and CDR2 SVGEGT. The CDR3 length is 11 residues. V was clipped by 3 bases and J by 9 bases, with 5 bases between them. CDR3 amino acids: CASSYLRELFF. The CDR3 DNA follows: TGTGCCAGCAGTTATCTCCGGGAGCTGTTTTTT.

The gene calls are TRBV19 and TRBJ1-1; TRBD1 matches at 7 bases. CDR3 length equals 15 residues. V lost 7 bases and J lost 5; bases outside the gene matches: 13. CDR1 LNHDA and CDR2 SQIVND come from the germline V gene (reference sequence). The CDR3 nucleotides read TGTGCCAGTAACCAAATGCCGGGACAGATAACTGAAGCTTTCTTT. As protein: CASNQMPGQITEAFF.

This clonotype has only a few counts. V and J are TRBV4-1 and TRBJ2-7; D not resolved. Germline CDR1 is MGHRA and CDR2 is YSYEKL. V shed 1 base and J shed 4 bases, with 11 bases lying between them. The CDR3 loop spans 14 amino acids. The CDR3 DNA reads TGCGCCAGCAGCCAAGGCTCTTGGGCTTACGAGCAGTACTTC. Translating gives CASSQGSWAYEQYF.

About this clonotype itself: The final CDR3 position lacks the conserved phenylalanine or tryptophan, pointing to a likely read error. The chain links TRBV27 to TRBJ1-6, with 8 bases identical to TRBD1. Germline CDR1 MNHEY, CDR2 SMNVEV (reference sequence). V lost 2 bases to trimming and J lost 14 bases; unmatched junction nucleotides: 11. The length of the CDR3 is 15 residues. The CDR3 loop is CASSLSSAGGKALHL. The CDR3, as DNA: TGTGCCAGCAGTTTAAGTTCGGCAGGGGGCAAGGCCCTCCACCTT.

The chain is built from TRBV20-1 and TRBJ2-7, with 8 bases matching TRBD2. The germline V gene has CDR1 DFQATT and CDR2 SNEGSKA (reference sequence). V lost 0 bases to trimming and J lost 5 bases; unmatched junction nucleotides: 21. The CDR3 contains 19 residues. The CDR3 protein is CSARDQVGFSGTTGNEQYF. In DNA form, the CDR3 reads TGCAGTGCTAGAGATCAGGTCGGGTTTAGCGGGACAACGGGTAACGAGCAGTACTTC.

This clonotype was observed at least ten times. V usage is TRBV7-2 and J usage is TRBJ2-5, with D unclear. Germline CDR1 and CDR2: SGHTA and FQGNSA. The CDR3 loop spans 16 amino acids. V lost 5 bases and J lost 0, with 16 bases in between. CDR3 DNA sequence: TGTGCCAGCAGCCGCCGTCCCGGGCAGAACCAAGAGACCCAGTACTTC. As protein: CASSRRPGQNQETQYF.

This clonotype showed up many times. The chain joins TRBV28 to TRBJ1-1; D may be TRBD1 (6 bases). The germline V gene encodes CDR1 MDHEN and CDR2 SYDVKM. Trimming cost V 5 bases and J 2 bases, with 21 bases left between them. This CDR3 has 17 amino acids. The CDR3 bases are TGTGCCAGCAGTGGTCCCACCAAAGGACAGTTCAACACTGAAGCTTTCTTT. Translating gives CASSGPTKGQFNTEAFF.

The gene calls are TRBV6-1 and TRBJ1-2; no reliable D call. Per the germline V gene, CDR1 is MNHNS and CDR2 is SASEGT. The CDR3 runs 14 residues. Between the trimmed V and J ends, which lost 7 bases and 8 bases, there was a span of 20 bases. The CDR3 DNA sequence: TGTGCCAGCACCGCCTCAGGCGGGGTTCGGGGCTACACCTTC. Translation: CASTASGGVRGYTF.

This clonotype was seen a handful of times. The chain is built from TRBV29-1 and TRBJ1-2; D not certain. Trimming took off 7 bases at V and 0 bases at J, with 9 bases between the two ends. CDR3 size: 12 residues. CDR1 and CDR2 (germline): SQVTM, ANQGSEA. The CDR3 DNA reads TGCAGCGCCTCGGTAGCTAACTATGGCTACACCTTC. This translates into CSASVANYGYTF.

This clonotype showed up just a few times. This rearrangement joins TRBV5-6 to TRBJ2-4; 9 bases map to TRBD2. Germline lookup yields CDR1 SGHDT and CDR2 YYEEEE. CDR3 size: 17 residues. Germline trimming cut 0 bases from V and 0 bases from J; bases unmatched to any gene: 4. The DNA of the CDR3 is TGTGCCAGCAGCTTGGCGCGGGGGGGGTTAGCCAAAAACATTCAGTACTTC. This sequence encodes CASSLARGGLAKNIQYF.

The chain combines TRBV19 with TRBJ1-1; D possibly corresponds to TRBD1 (5 bases). V gave up 1 base and J gave up 5 bases, with 14 bases separating them. This CDR3 is 15 amino acids long. In germline, CDR1 is LNHDA, CDR2 SQIVND (reference sequence). The CDR3 here is CASSIAPQGWTEAFF. The CDR3 DNA sequence: TGTGCCAGTAGTATAGCCCCGCAGGGCTGGACTGAAGCTTTCTTT.